This T cell receptor beta chain was recovered during a study of T cell responses to AZD1222 COVID-19 vaccine. Findings and caveats of the study: Targets within unmutated variant regions were reportedly found for nearly half of spike-specific TCRs. Spike as a whole was targeted by vaccine-associated CD4 TCRs, dominant at 160-218 and 743-854. Only 5 or 6 individuals given AZD1222 were seropositive at baseline. Donors in the cohort were predominantly white British and more often female, and clonal diversity was possibly underestimated.

Sequenced by immunoSEQ multiplex PCR; TCRdb stores in-frame clones only, minus some. Of about 130,000 clones detected, less than 95% appear once; the ten largest clones hold about 4.4%. CDR1 is LGHNA, CDR2 YNFKEQ, per germline. Trimming removed 1 base at V and 8 bases at J, with 20 bases between. The CDR3 spans 17 residues. Comments on this clone: Its antigen remains unknown.

Sequences were derived from peripheral blood, sampled on day 0 of MenACWY control vaccination. This chain joins TRBV4-2 and TRBJ1-4; no definite D call. The receptor's source is an adult in good health. CDR3 sequence: CASSQVDGGRRAEKLFF. As DNA, the CDR3 is TGTGCCAGCAGCCAAGTAGACGGAGGGCGACGGGCAGAAAAACTGTTTTTT.